Presented here are 28 T cell receptor beta chains from one specimen sequenced in a study of early T cells in non-severe SARS-CoV-2 infection. MiXCR, run by TCRdb on the 5' RACE reads, gives a single entry per CDR3 protein. The repertoire includes about 84,000 distinct CDR3 sequences, over 10% of them detected once, and approximately 2.6% sits in the top ten. The sequenced material came from whole blood. The receptor set was obtained from an adult who was a healthcare worker with PCR-confirmed SARS-CoV-2 infection or an uninfected control (not recorded which).

This clonotype turned up a few times. The V and J genes are TRBV5-1 and TRBJ2-7, with TRBD1 matching over 7 bases. Looked up from germline, CDR1 is SGHRS and CDR2 is YFSETQ. With V trimmed by 0 bases and J by 5 bases, 11 bases remained unmatched. The length of the CDR3 is 16 residues. CDR3 coding DNA: TGCGCCAGCAGCTTGGAGTTGGGAACAGGGGTAAACGAGCAGTACTTC. It is translated as CASSLELGTGVNEQYF.

The genes are TRBV19 and TRBJ1-2, with 8 bases fitting TRBD1. This CDR3 region has 13 residues. V trimming: 4 bases; J trimming: 8 bases; junction bases outside the gene matches: 6. Per the germline V gene, CDR1 is LNHDA and CDR2 is SQIVND (reference sequence). The CDR3 loop reads CASSTGTGQGYTF. The CDR3 DNA reads TGTGCCAGTAGTACCGGGACAGGTCAAGGCTACACCTTC.

This chain connects TRBV12-3 or TRBV12-4 to TRBJ1-5, with 7 nucleotides matching TRBD1. V dropped 4 bases and J dropped 2; count of bases not matched to a gene: 2. The CDR3 has 14 amino acids. CDR3 sequence: CASSSTGGNQPQHF. Written as DNA, the CDR3 is TGTGCCAGCAGTTCTACAGGGGGCAATCAGCCCCAGCATTTT.

This clonotype has a count of ten or more. The rearrangement joins TRBV19 to TRBJ2-3; D might be TRBD2 (5 bases). In germline, CDR1 is LNHDA, CDR2 SQIVND (reference sequence). V was shortened by 3 bases and J by 3 bases, with 7 bases between the two germline ends. CDR3 length: 13 amino acids. The CDR3 coding sequence is TGTGCCAGTAGTATCGGGGTTACAGATACGCAGTATTTT. Its protein is CASSIGVTDTQYF.

In this sample, this clonotype turned up a few times. The chain combines TRBV5-1 with TRBJ1-5; tentatively, D is TRBD1 (5 bases). Germline V gene sequence: CDR1 SGHRS, CDR2 YFSETQ. The germline V and J ends were trimmed by 0 bases and 7 bases, with 8 bases remaining between them. The CDR3 contains 13 residues. The CDR3 sequence is CASSLDGGQPQHF. The CDR3 DNA is TGCGCCAGCAGCTTGGACGGGGGGCAGCCCCAGCATTTT.

This clonotype was counted between two and nine times. The J gene is TRBJ2-5, the V gene TRBV9, with D possibly TRBD1 on 6 matching bases. V lost 4 bases and J 2 bases, leaving 12 bases between the germline ends. This CDR3 is built from 14 residues. In germline, CDR1 is SGDLS, CDR2 YYNGEE. The CDR3 DNA sequence: TGTGCCAGCAGCTCGGGACACCCGCAAGAGACCCAGTACTTC. Translation gives CASSSGHPQETQYF.

This clonotype was recorded at least ten times. This chain uses TRBV27 with TRBJ1-5, with D tentatively TRBD1 (5 bases). Per the germline V gene, CDR1 is MNHEY and CDR2 is SMNVEV (reference sequence). CDR3 size: 14 residues. V was cut by 4 bases and J by 4 bases, with 11 bases left in between. CDR3 region: CASSSPGLNQPQHF. Written as DNA, the CDR3 is TGTGCCAGCAGTTCCCCAGGGTTGAATCAGCCCCAGCATTTT.

This clonotype has at least ten counts. The chain recombines TRBV18 with TRBJ2-3; D not resolved. This CDR3 is 15 amino acids long. CDR1 and CDR2 (germline): KGHSH, LQKENI. V lost 4 bases and J 0 bases, leaving 11 bases between the germline ends. CDR3 sequence: CASSLRRSSTDTQYF. The CDR3 nucleotides read TGTGCCAGCTCACTTAGACGCTCTAGCACAGATACGCAGTATTTT.

Regarding this clonotype: This may be a read error, as it is one base from a much larger clone. The chain carries TRBV7-3 and TRBJ2-5, with 9 nucleotides matching TRBD1. CDR1 SGHTA and CDR2 FQGTGA come from the germline V gene. The CDR3 loop spans 15 amino acids. The CDR3 DNA follows: TGTGTCAGCAGTTTGGGGACAGGGAGACGGGAGACCCAGTACTTC. Translating gives CVSSLGTGRRETQYF.

Only a few counts were recorded for this clonotype. This chain connects TRBV20-1 to TRBJ2-3, with a weak D call TRBD1 (5 bases). This CDR3 is 15 amino acids long. The V end lost 0 bases, the J end lost 2 bases, and 12 bases lay between the germline ends. The V gene's germline CDR1 is DFQATT and CDR2 SNEGSKA (reference sequence). This CDR3 is CSAREGREITDTQYF. The CDR3 DNA sequence: TGCAGTGCTAGAGAAGGCAGGGAAATCACAGATACGCAGTATTTT.

This clonotype was counted between two and nine times. The V call is TRBV27, the J call TRBJ1-6; no clear D. The CDR3 totals 13 residues. CDR1 and CDR2 from the germline V gene are MNHEY and SMNVEV (reference sequence). Trimming removed 2 bases from V and 4 bases from J, with 3 bases in between. CDR3 sequence reads: CASSLQYNSPLHF. As DNA, the CDR3 is TGTGCCAGCAGTTTACAGTATAATTCACCCCTCCACTTT.

The sample holds many counts of this clonotype. The chain couples TRBV18 to TRBJ1-2; D gene ambiguous. Germline V gives CDR1 KGHSH, CDR2 LQKENI. The CDR3 sequence is 13 residues long. V lost 2 bases to trimming and J lost 3 bases, with 7 bases between them. The CDR3 region is CASSPTEDYGYTF. The CDR3 DNA reads TGTGCCAGCTCACCAACAGAGGACTATGGCTACACCTTC.

This clonotype was picked up a small number of times. The gene calls are TRBV7-6 and TRBJ2-6, with TRBD2 matching 10 bases. The V segment lost 3 bases and the J segment 2 bases; nucleotides outside the gene matches: 7. This CDR3 is built from 18 residues. Germline lookup yields CDR1 SGHVS and CDR2 FNYEAQ. CDR3 sequence: CASSFPKREGTGANVLTF. The CDR3 region has the DNA TGTGCCAGCAGCTTTCCGAAGCGGGAGGGCACTGGGGCCAACGTCCTGACTTTC.

This clonotype was recorded once. The J gene is TRBJ2-3, the V gene TRBV5-1; 9 bases line up with TRBD2. V was clipped by 4 bases and J by 2 bases; unmatched bases: 11. The CDR3 consists of 17 residues. Germline CDR1 is SGHRS and CDR2 is YFSETQ. The CDR3 protein is CASSPMTSGKSTDTQYF. CDR3 DNA sequence: TGCGCCAGCAGCCCAATGACTAGCGGAAAGTCCACAGATACGCAGTATTTT. The full variable domain, with the rest looked up from reference TRBV5-1 and TRBJ2-3, is KAGVTQTPRYLIKTRGQQVTLSCSPISGHRSVSWYQQTPGQGLQFLFEYFSETQRNKGNFPGRFSGRQFSNSRSEMNVSTLELGDSALYLCASSPMTSGKSTDTQYFGPGTRLTVL.

This clonotype was recorded at least ten times. The rearrangement joins TRBV6-1 to TRBJ2-1, with 11 bases lining up with TRBD2. Germline V gene sequence: CDR1 MNHNS, CDR2 SASEGT. V shed 2 bases, J shed 9 bases, and the junction held 6 bases outside the gene matches. The length of the CDR3 is 15 residues. The CDR3 DNA is TGTGCCAGCAGTGAATCACTAGCGGGAGCTCCTGAGCAGTTCTTC. It specifies CASSESLAGAPEQFF.

This clonotype was recorded many times. V and J are TRBV20-1 and TRBJ2-5, with 8 bases identical to TRBD1. The ends lost 5 bases at V and 5 bases at J; junction bases unmatched: 10. Germline CDR1 and CDR2: DFQATT and SNEGSKA (reference sequence). CDR3 length: 14 residues. CDR3 bases: TGCAGTGCTGGTCCCGCGGACAGGGTGGAGACCCAGTACTTC. Translated: CSAGPADRVETQYF.

This clonotype was seen many times. J is TRBJ2-1 and V is TRBV11-2; 8 bases are a match to TRBD1. The CDR3 runs 14 residues. CDR1 is SGHAT, CDR2 FQNNGV, per germline. Trimming cost V 4 bases and J 7 bases; bases outside gene matches: 6. Here the CDR3 reads CASSSPWTGNEQFF. The CDR3 DNA reads TGTGCCAGCAGCTCGCCGTGGACAGGGAATGAGCAGTTCTTC.

This clonotype was seen at least ten times. The chain has TRBV12-3 or TRBV12-4 and TRBJ1-5; 8 nucleotides align to TRBD1. V dropped 3 bases and J dropped 6; count of bases not matched to a gene: 4. The length of the CDR3 is 14 residues. The DNA of the CDR3 is TGTGCCAGCAGTTTGACAGGGGTAGTTCAGCCCCAGCATTTT. Its translation: CASSLTGVVQPQHF.

This clonotype showed up many times. CDR3 DNA: TGCGCCAGCAGTGAGTACTTAGCGGGGGCCTACAATGAGCAGTTCTTC. Protein product: CASSEYLAGAYNEQFF. The chain links TRBV10-1 to TRBJ2-1; 9 nucleotides agree with TRBD2. Germline CDR1 reads WNHNN; CDR2 reads SYGVQD (reference sequence). The CDR3 runs to 16 residues. V gave up 1 base and J gave up 2 bases; unmatched junction bases: 3.

The J gene is TRBJ2-7, the V gene TRBV20-1; D call uncertain. Germline CDR1 and CDR2: DFQATT and SNEGSKA (reference sequence). The ends were cut back, 7 bases at V and 0 bases at J, with 13 bases in the middle. CDR3 length equals 13 residues. In DNA, the CDR3 is TGCAGTGTCCGCCACCACTCCTCCTACGAGCAGTACTTC. Protein sequence: CSVRHHSSYEQYF.

This clonotype occurred many times. The chain joins TRBV6-5 to TRBJ1-1; tentative D call: TRBD1 (6 bases). This CDR3 has 14 residues. Germline CDR1 MNHEY, CDR2 SVGAGI. With 6 bases removed from V and 2 bases from J, the gap between germline ends came to 13 bases. The CDR3 protein is CASRGGRDNTEAFF. The DNA for the CDR3 is TGTGCCAGCAGGGGGGGCAGGGATAACACTGAAGCTTTCTTT.

This chain connects TRBV7-6 to TRBJ2-3, with TRBD2 matching over 8 bases. Germline lookup yields CDR1 SGHVS and CDR2 FNYEAQ. This CDR3 comprises 15 residues. Losses at the gene ends were 5 bases for V and 4 bases for J; bases not matched to a gene: 8. The DNA of the CDR3 is TGTGCCAGCAGCAGGACTGTCGGGGGGGCAGATACGCAGTATTTT. It yields the protein CASSRTVGGADTQYF. The whole variable domain, remainder taken from reference TRBV7-6 and TRBJ2-3, is GAGVSQSPRYKVTKRGQDVALRCDPISGHVSLYWYRQALGQGPEFLTYFNYEAQQDKSGLPNDRFSAERPEGSISTLTIQRTEQRDSAMYRCASSRTVGGADTQYFGPGTRLTVL.

This clonotype was counted at least ten times. The chain employs TRBV10-3 and TRBJ2-3; D is unresolved. Trimming took off 8 bases at V and 0 bases at J, with 3 bases between the two ends. The CDR3 covers 11 residues. Germline V lookup: CDR1 ENHRY, CDR2 SYGVKD. Written as DNA, the CDR3 is TGTGCCATCGCCAGCACAGATACGCAGTATTTT. This sequence encodes CAIASTDTQYF.

This sequence joins TRBV7-2 and TRBJ2-7; TRBD2 matches at 10 bases. Germline values: CDR1 SGHTA, CDR2 FQGNSA. This CDR3 is 16 amino acids long. Trimming removed 5 bases from V and 4 bases from J; junction bases left unmatched: 11. CDR3 nucleotides: TGTGCCAGCAGCCCAAGCGGGAGGGCCGTAACGTACGAGCAGTACTTC. Translating it yields CASSPSGRAVTYEQYF.

The genes are TRBV11-3 and TRBJ2-1; 13 bases match TRBD2. The CDR3 runs 17 residues. Germline V gives CDR1 SGHNT, CDR2 YENEEA. The V gene end was trimmed by 4 bases and the J gene end by 8 bases; junction bases not matched to a gene: 11. The DNA of the CDR3 is TGTGCCAGCAGCTCCTACATAACTAGCGGGGGGGCCGATGAGCAGTTCTTC. The encoded protein is CASSSYITSGGADEQFF.

The genes are TRBV12-3 or TRBV12-4 and TRBJ2-7; D uncertain. The CDR3 is made up of 12 amino acids. Deletions cut 6 bases from V and 6 bases from J, with 12 bases between. The CDR3 bases are TGTGCCAGCAGCCCGGCCCGGCGCGAGCAGTACTTC. This codes for CASSPARREQYF.

This clonotype rates as medium-sized. The J gene is TRBJ2-1, the V gene TRBV11-2, with TRBD2 identical over 9 bases. Germline V gene data show CDR1 as SGHAT and CDR2 as FQNNGV. Trimming at V came to 3 bases and at J to 8 bases, leaving 8 bases not matched to a gene. The CDR3 has 15 residues. The chain's CDR3 is CASSFSGSYSDEQFF. The CDR3 DNA sequence: TGTGCCAGCAGCTTTAGCGGGAGCTATTCCGATGAGCAGTTCTTC.

This clonotype was found many times. Here the CDR3 DNA reads TGTGCCAGCAGCTTCTCCCCCGGGGTGGTCGGGGAGCTGTTTTTT. Translating it yields CASSFSPGVVGELFF. The V call is TRBV11-1, the J call TRBJ2-2; weak D call: TRBD2 (5 bases). Trimming took 3 bases from V and 7 from J, leaving 15 bases between them. The CDR3 has 15 residues. Germline V gene lookup returns CDR1 SGHAT and CDR2 FQDESV (reference sequence).